This T cell receptor beta chain originates from a study of blood T cell repertoires in COVID-19. In its sample, this clone was seen once. In the original processing: Researchers report that nucleated cell counts were estimated from reference gene primer amplification. TCRdb's table, derived via immunoSEQ multiplex PCR, lists solely in-frame clones and lacks some. That table gives V, J and clone size, and the DNA gave D and trimming. Altogether about 270,000 clones are present, under 90% being singletons, with the ten largest covering under 3.5%. V lost 3 bases and J lost 7, with 9 bases in between. The germline gives CDR1 KGHSH, CDR2 LQKENI. The CDR3 length is 13 residues.

This chain joins TRBV18 and TRBJ2-2; D unresolved. Sequencing was carried out using peripheral blood. The clonotype was recovered from a woman between 18 and 30 years old with acute or convalescent COVID-19. The CDR3 loop reads CASSPTRFGELFF. CDR3 sequence (DNA): TGTGCCAGCTCACCCACCCGGTTCGGGGAGCTGTTTTTT.